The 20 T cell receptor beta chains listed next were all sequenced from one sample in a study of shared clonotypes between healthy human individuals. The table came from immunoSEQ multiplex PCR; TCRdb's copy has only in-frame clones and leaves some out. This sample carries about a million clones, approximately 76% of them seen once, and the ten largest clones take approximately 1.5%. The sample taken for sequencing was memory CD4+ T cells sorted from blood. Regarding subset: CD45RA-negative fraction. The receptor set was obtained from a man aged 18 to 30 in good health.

The CDR3 loop reads CATVTTGYTEAFF. CDR3 coding DNA: TGTGCCACCGTGACTACAGGGTACACTGAAGCTTTCTTT. This rearrangement joins TRBV19 to TRBJ1-1, with D possibly being TRBD1 (6 bases). The CDR3 runs to 13 residues. The V end was cut by 10 bases, the J end by 3 bases, with 15 bases between. Germline V lookup: CDR1 LNHDA, CDR2 SQIVND (reference sequence). The whole variable domain, remainder taken from reference TRBV19 and TRBJ1-1, is DGGITQSPKYLFRKEGQNVTLSCEQNLNHDAMYWYRQDPGQGLRLIYYSQIVNDFQKGDIAEGYSVSREKKESFPLTVTSAQKNPTAFYLCATVTTGYTEAFFGQGTRLTVV.

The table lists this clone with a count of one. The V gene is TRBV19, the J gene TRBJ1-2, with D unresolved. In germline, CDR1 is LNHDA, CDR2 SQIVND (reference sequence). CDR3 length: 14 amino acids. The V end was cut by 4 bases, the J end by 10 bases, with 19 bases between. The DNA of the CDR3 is TGTGCCAGTAGTAGGTCAGTGGAATCAACTCACTACACCTTC. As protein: CASSRSVESTHYTF.

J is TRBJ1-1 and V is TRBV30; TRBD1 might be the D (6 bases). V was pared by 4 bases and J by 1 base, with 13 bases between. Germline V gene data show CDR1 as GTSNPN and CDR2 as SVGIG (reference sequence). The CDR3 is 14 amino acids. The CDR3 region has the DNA TGTGCCTGGACTCGGGGGCAGGGGAACACTGAAGCTTTCTTT. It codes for CAWTRGQGNTEAFF. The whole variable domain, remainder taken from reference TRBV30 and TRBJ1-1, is SQTIHQWPATLVQPVGSPLSLECTVEGTSNPNLYWYRQAAGRGLQLLFYSVGIGQISSEVPQNLSASRPQDRQFILSSKKLLLSDSGFYLCAWTRGQGNTEAFFGQGTRLTVV.

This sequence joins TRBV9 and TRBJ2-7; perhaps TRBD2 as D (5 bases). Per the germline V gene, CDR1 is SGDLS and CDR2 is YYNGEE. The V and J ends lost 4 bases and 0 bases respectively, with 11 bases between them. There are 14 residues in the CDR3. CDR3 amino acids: CASSPRGSSYEQYF. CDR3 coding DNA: TGTGCCAGCAGCCCCCGAGGGAGCTCCTACGAGCAGTACTTC.

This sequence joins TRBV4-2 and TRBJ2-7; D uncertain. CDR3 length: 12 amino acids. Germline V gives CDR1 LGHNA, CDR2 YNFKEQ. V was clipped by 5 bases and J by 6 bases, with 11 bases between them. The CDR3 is CASSGRLGEQYF. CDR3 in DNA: TGTGCCAGCAGCGGACGCCTGGGCGAGCAGTACTTC.

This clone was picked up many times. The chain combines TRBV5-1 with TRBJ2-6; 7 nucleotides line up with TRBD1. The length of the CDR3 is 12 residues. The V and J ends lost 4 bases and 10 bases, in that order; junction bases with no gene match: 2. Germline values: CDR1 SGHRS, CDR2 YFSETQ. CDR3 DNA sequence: TGCGCCAGCAGCCCGGACAGGAACGTCCTGACTTTC. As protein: CASSPDRNVLTF.

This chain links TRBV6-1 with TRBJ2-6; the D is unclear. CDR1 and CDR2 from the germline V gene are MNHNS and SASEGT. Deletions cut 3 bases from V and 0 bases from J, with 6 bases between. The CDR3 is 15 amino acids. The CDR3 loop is CASSERYSGANVLTF. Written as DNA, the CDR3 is TGTGCCAGCAGTGAGCGTTACTCTGGGGCCAACGTCCTGACTTTC.

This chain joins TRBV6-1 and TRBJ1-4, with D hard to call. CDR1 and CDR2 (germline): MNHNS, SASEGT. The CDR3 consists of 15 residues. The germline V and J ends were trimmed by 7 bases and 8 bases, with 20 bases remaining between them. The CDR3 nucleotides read TGTGCCAGCAATGACCATGGGGAGATTCAAGAAAAACTGTTTTTT. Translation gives CASNDHGEIQEKLFF.

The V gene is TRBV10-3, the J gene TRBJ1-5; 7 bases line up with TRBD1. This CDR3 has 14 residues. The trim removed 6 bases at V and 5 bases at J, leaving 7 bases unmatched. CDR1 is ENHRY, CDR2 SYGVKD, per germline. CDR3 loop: CAIRGGGLDQPQHF. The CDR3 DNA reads TGTGCCATCAGAGGAGGGGGCTTGGATCAGCCCCAGCATTTT.

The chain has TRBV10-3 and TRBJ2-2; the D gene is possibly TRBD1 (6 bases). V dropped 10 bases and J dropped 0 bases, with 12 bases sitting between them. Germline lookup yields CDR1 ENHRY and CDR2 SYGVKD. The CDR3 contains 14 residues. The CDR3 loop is CATRDIPNTGELFF. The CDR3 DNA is TGTGCCACCCGGGACATCCCGAACACCGGGGAGCTGTTTTTT.

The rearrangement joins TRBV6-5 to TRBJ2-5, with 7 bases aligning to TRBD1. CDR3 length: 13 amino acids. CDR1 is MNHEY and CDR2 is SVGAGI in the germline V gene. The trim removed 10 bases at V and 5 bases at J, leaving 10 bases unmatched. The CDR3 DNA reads TGTGCCATCAGCTTGACAGGGTCGGAGACCCAGTACTTC. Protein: CAISLTGSETQYF.

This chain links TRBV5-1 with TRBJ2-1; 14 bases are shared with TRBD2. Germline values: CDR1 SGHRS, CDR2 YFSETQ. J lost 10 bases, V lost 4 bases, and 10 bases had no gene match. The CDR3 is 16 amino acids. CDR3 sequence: CASSPLTSGGAYEQFF. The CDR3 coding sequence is TGCGCCAGCAGCCCACTGACTAGCGGGGGGGCCTACGAGCAGTTCTTC.

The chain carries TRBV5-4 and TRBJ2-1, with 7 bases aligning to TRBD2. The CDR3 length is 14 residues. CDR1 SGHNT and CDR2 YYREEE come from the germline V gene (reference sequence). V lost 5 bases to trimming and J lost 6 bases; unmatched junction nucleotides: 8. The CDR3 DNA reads TGTGCCAGCAGTGAAAAGCGGGGTAGCAATGAGCAGTTCTTC. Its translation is CASSEKRGSNEQFF.

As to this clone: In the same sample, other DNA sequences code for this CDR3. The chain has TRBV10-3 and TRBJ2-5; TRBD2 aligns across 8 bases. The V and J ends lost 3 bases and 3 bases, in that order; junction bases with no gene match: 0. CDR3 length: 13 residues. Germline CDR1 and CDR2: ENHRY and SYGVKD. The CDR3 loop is CAISDGREETQYF. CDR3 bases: TGTGCCATCAGTGACGGGAGGGAAGAGACCCAGTACTTC.

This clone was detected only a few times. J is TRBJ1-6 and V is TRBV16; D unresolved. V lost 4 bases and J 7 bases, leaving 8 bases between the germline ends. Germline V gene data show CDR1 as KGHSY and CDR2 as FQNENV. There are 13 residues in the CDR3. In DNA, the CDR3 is TGTGCCAGCAGCCCCCAGAACAATTCACCCCTCCACTTT. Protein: CASSPQNNSPLHF.

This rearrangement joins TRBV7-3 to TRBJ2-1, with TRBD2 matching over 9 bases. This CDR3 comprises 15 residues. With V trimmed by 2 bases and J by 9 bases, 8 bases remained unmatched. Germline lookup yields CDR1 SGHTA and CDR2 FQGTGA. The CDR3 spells CASSLLAGSWGEQFF. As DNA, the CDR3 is TGTGCCAGCAGCTTACTAGCGGGGTCTTGGGGTGAGCAGTTCTTC.

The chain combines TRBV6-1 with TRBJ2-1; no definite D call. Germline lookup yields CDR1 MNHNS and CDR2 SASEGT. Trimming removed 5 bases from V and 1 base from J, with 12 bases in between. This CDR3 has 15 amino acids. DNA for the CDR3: TGTGCCAGCAGTAAGATGAAGTCGTCCTACAATGAGCAGTTCTTC. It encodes CASSKMKSSYNEQFF.

Written as DNA, the CDR3 is TGTGCCAGCACCCCGGCTGGAAACACCATATATTTT. Its translation is CASTPAGNTIYF. This sequence joins TRBV6-6 and TRBJ1-3, with D hard to call. The CDR3 spans 12 residues. Germline V lookup: CDR1 MNHNY, CDR2 SVGAGI (reference sequence). Trimming pared 7 bases from V and 2 bases from J, leaving 6 bases between.

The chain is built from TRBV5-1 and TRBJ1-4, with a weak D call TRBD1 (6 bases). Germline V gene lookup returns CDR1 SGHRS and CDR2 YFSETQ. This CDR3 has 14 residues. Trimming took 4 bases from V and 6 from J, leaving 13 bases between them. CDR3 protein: CASSPNGGHEKLFF. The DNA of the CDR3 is TGCGCCAGCAGCCCCAACGGGGGGCATGAAAAACTGTTTTTT.

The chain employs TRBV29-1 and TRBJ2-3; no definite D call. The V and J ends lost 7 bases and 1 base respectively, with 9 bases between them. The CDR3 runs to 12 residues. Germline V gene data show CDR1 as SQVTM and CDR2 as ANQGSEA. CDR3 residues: CSGASGTDTQYF. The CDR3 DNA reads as TGCAGCGGGGCCTCTGGCACAGATACGCAGTATTTT.